This T cell receptor (beta chain) was identified in a study of vaccination and CD4 T cells after COVID-19. The wider study: Convalescent donors: six male, four female; seven Caucasian, two Asian, one multiracial, two Hispanic.

V shed 5 bases and J shed 6 bases, with 18 bases lying between them. Looked up from germline, CDR1 is SGHTA and CDR2 is FQGNSA. The CDR3 is 15 amino acids. Cultured CD4+ T cell DNA was sequenced using the Oncomine TCR Beta short-read assay. TCRdb reanalysed the PCR reads using MiXCR and keeps one entry per CDR3 protein. This sample carries 13,000 or so distinct CDR3 sequences, about two fifths of them seen once, and the ten largest clones take more than 10%. Sample share makes this clonotype large. Its antigen is as yet unknown. Specified treatment: roughly 11-day PBMC culture with coronavirus spike peptide pools or control peptides (ViraFEST assay).

The chain uses TRBV7-2 and TRBJ2-3; D uncertain. The TCR sequence derives from a human donor who had recovered from COVID-19. Material: CD4+ T cells from blood, cultured in vitro. The CDR3 loop reads CASSRFRALGDTQYF. The CDR3 DNA is TGTGCCAGCAGCCGATTCCGGGCCCTGGGCGATACGCAGTATTTT.